This TCR beta chain was sequenced for a study of T cells in localized non-small cell lung cancer (dated by TCRdb to 2019 to 2021). A note on the overall study: Comparing tumors with uninvolved tumor-adjacent lungs, the study looked at the T cell repertoires of 220 or so patients with early-stage NSCLC. The cohort was made up of about 240 treatment-naive NSCLC patients whose localized lung tumors had been resected. Of the NSCLC patients, about 130 were male and some 97 were female, and the mean age was around 66 years. Overall study results and their limits: Uninvolved tumor-adjacent lung showed the highest T cell clonality, higher than tumor, which suggests more focused antigenic responses in the adjacent lung. Because of the exploratory design, TCR variables were selected using unadjusted p-values without false-discovery rate correction. Of the top 100 tumor clones, a median of roughly 57 were detected in paired uninvolved adjacent lung; roughly 29 were also among that lung's top 100. Because multi-region tumor sequencing was not done, intratumor heterogeneity could not be ruled out. Higher T cell density in blood was associated with longer overall survival, whereas higher clonality in adjacent lung was associated with shorter survival.

The CDR3 holds 16 amino acids from the cysteine to the phenylalanine. Only the CDR3 DNA stays, 48 bases, in frame from base 1. CDR1 and CDR2, per the germline V gene (reference sequence), are SGHNT and YYREEE. Trimming removed 4 bases from V and 2 bases from J; the gene matches leave 5 bases unexplained. At diagnosis, tumor, uninvolved tumor-adjacent lung and peripheral blood were collected and then preserved as a mix of FFPE and fresh-frozen material. For TCR repertoire profiling, blood samples were analyzed as peripheral blood mononuclear cells. This clone was recorded a few times. Its antigen remains undetermined. No base quality information exists; no much larger clone differs at one position. TCR beta CDR3 regions were sequenced from DNA using the immunoSEQ Assay. Per the authors' processing: T cell density was computed as TCR beta template counts normalized to usable DNA estimated by amplifying housekeeping genes. Richness was estimated using the preseqR package, with extrapolation to 400,000 templates for PBMC samples and to 120,000 templates for tissue samples. Clonality was calculated as one minus Pielou's evenness. Tissue-enriched TCRs were identified through differential abundance testing performed on productive amino-acid clonotypes, with a minimum total count of 5 and an alpha of 0.1. The Jaccard Index and the Morisita Overlap Index were used to measure how much the repertoires overlapped between compartments. GLIPH grouped TCR beta CDR3s together with public tetramer-defined viral CDR3s, and a viral motif had to include at least three viral sequences and show V-gene enrichment. TCRdb took this table from immuneACCESS and kept in-frame rearrangements with V and J called. Such tables lack part of the clones; where checked against another copy, unresolved V genes explain under half of the gap, and the rest is unexplained. Clone size and V and J calls were adopted from that table, with D and trimming inferred from the DNA. Across this sample there are about 70,000 clones, with 86% seen only once. Clones ranked in the top ten supply less than 25% of the sample.

The specimen comprised peripheral blood, sampled before any cancer treatment. The chain couples TRBV5-4 to TRBJ2-3, with 12 bases in between that match TRBD2. The source is a male donor at least 60 years old with stage III squamous cell lung carcinoma. The nucleotide sequence is given as TGTGCCAGCAGCCCACTAGCGGGGGGCCTCACAGATACGCAGTATTTT. Its coded protein is CASSPLAGGLTDTQYF.